This TCR beta chain was captured by sequencing in a study of HIV-infected patients and healthy controls. Alpha and beta constant-region primers primed reverse transcription of 500 to 550 ng RNA. Using multiplexing indices, alpha and beta chain libraries were generated apart by chain-specific third strand synthesis. TCRdb analysed the 5' RACE reads with MiXCR anew, one entry per CDR3 protein. Among approximately 12,000 distinct CDR3 sequences, less than 6.5% were seen once, and the ten largest hold under 3.5%. This clonotype is categorized as medium-sized. The repertoire came from unfractionated whole blood and reflected all unsorted peripheral T cells. Germline V gene data show CDR1 as SGHVS and CDR2 as FQNEAQ. The CDR3 totals 15 residues. V gave up 2 bases and J gave up 0 bases, with 11 bases separating them.

The rearrangement uses TRBV7-8 and TRBJ2-7; no clear D. The receptor was derived from an adult in good health. Sequenced sample: blood. Here the CDR3 DNA reads TGTGCCAGCAGCTTACGACGGACGGCCTCCTACGAGCAGTACTTC. This translates into CASSLRRTASYEQYF.